One sample yielded the 13 T cell receptor beta chains listed below, sequenced in a study of blood T cell repertoires in COVID-19. The assay was immunoSEQ multiplex PCR, and TCRdb's table has in-frame clones only and misses some. This sample has around 370,000 clones, with roughly 90% found just once. Sequencing was done on a sample of peripheral blood. These receptors were obtained from an older woman with COVID-19, enrolled during active disease.

This clone occurred once. The chain couples TRBV9 to TRBJ2-3; D unclear. The CDR3 contains 13 residues. CDR1 and CDR2 from the germline V gene are SGDLS and YYNGEE. The V and J ends lost 2 bases and 3 bases respectively, with 7 bases between them. The CDR3 DNA reads as TGTGCCAGCAGCGTGGAGTGGACAGATACGCAGTATTTT. Translation: CASSVEWTDTQYF.

The rearrangement links TRBV29-1 to TRBJ2-7; 8 bases line up with TRBD1. The J segment lost 0 bases and the V segment lost 6 bases, leaving 4 bases of the junction unmatched. Per germline, CDR1 SQVTM and CDR2 ANQGSEA. The CDR3 spans 13 residues. CDR3 DNA sequence: TGCAGCGTGGGGACAGGAGGCTCCTACGAGCAGTACTTC. Residues: CSVGTGGSYEQYF.

This CDR3 is CASIRTLNTEAFF. The CDR3 DNA follows: TGTGCCAGCATTCGGACATTGAACACTGAAGCTTTCTTT. The V call is TRBV28, the J call TRBJ1-1; tentative D call: TRBD1 (5 bases). CDR1 and CDR2 (germline): MDHEN, SYDVKM. The CDR3 is 13 amino acids. The V end was cut by 7 bases, the J end by 0 bases, with 9 bases between.

The chain joins TRBV11-3 to TRBJ2-1; a possible D gene is TRBD1 (5 bases). The CDR3 loop spans 12 amino acids. Trimming removed 8 bases from V and 10 bases from J, with 15 bases in between. Germline CDR1 is SGHNT and CDR2 is YENEEA. The CDR3 is CASGRTPQEQFF. As DNA, the CDR3 is TGTGCCAGCGGCAGGACACCTCAGGAGCAGTTCTTC.

The genes are TRBV4-3 and TRBJ1-3, with D unclear. V was trimmed by 0 bases and J by 4 bases, leaving 16 bases between them. Germline CDR1 is LGHNA and CDR2 is YSLEER. The CDR3 is 17 residues long. For the CDR3, the DNA is TGCGCCAGCAGCCAAGATGGGGAGGGAGGGATCGGAAACACCATATATTTT. This gives the protein CASSQDGEGGIGNTIYF.

The chain joins TRBV9 to TRBJ1-1; possible D gene TRBD1, 6 bases. V was trimmed by 0 bases and J by 0 bases, leaving 12 bases between them. Germline values: CDR1 SGDLS, CDR2 YYNGEE. The CDR3 runs to 16 residues. The CDR3 bases are TGTGCCAGCAGCGTAGATGGGGGCACCATGAACACTGAAGCTTTCTTT. Protein sequence: CASSVDGGTMNTEAFF.

The V and J genes are TRBV7-8 and TRBJ1-5, with D perhaps TRBD1 (6 bases). This CDR3 is 16 amino acids long. Germline CDR1 SGHVS, CDR2 FQNEAQ. The V end lost 5 bases, the J end lost 7 bases, and 21 bases lay between the germline ends. The CDR3 DNA reads TGTGCCAGCAGCCCTCGCGGGGGGGCCGGGGTGCAGCCCCAGCATTTT. It yields the protein CASSPRGGAGVQPQHF.

The chain recombines TRBV4-1 with TRBJ2-7; D may be TRBD1 (5 bases). Per the germline V gene, CDR1 is MGHRA and CDR2 is YSYEKL. The CDR3 length is 14 residues. The V end lost 0 bases, the J end lost 6 bases, and 12 bases lay between the germline ends. CDR3 loop: CASSQERQGREQYF. CDR3 nucleotides: TGCGCCAGCAGCCAAGAAAGGCAGGGCCGCGAGCAGTACTTC.

The CDR3 nucleotides are TGTGCCAGCAGCTTGAAGGGGTTTGCTGAAAAACTGTTTTTT. Its protein is CASSLKGFAEKLFF. The V call is TRBV5-6, the J call TRBJ1-4; TRBD1 might be the D (5 bases). V dropped 1 base and J dropped 7 bases, with 11 bases sitting between them. Germline V gives CDR1 SGHDT, CDR2 YYEEEE. The CDR3 has 14 amino acids.

The chain has TRBV9 and TRBJ1-1; D uncertain. The CDR3 spans 15 residues. Germline CDR1 SGDLS, CDR2 YYNGEE. V dropped 0 bases and J dropped 3 bases, with 12 bases sitting between them. The CDR3 here is CASSVGAEGDTEAFF. The DNA for the CDR3 is TGTGCCAGCAGCGTAGGGGCAGAGGGAGACACTGAAGCTTTCTTT.

V and J are TRBV5-6 and TRBJ1-1, with 10 bases matching TRBD1. Trimming took 3 bases from V and 6 from J; bases not matched to a gene: 5. CDR1 is SGHDT, CDR2 YYEEEE, per germline. This CDR3 region has 14 residues. This CDR3 reads CASSWTGGISEAFF. The CDR3 coding sequence is TGTGCCAGCAGCTGGACAGGGGGTATCTCTGAAGCTTTCTTT. Supplemented by reference TRBV5-6 and TRBJ1-1, the full variable domain reads DAGVTQSPTHLIKTRGQQVTLRCSPKSGHDTVSWYQQALGQGPQFIFQYYEEEERQRGNFPDRFSGHQFPNYSSELNVNALLLGDSALYLCASSWTGGISEAFFGQGTRLTVV.

As to this clone: The sample has other DNA sequences that encode this CDR3 too. The chain links TRBV5-1 to TRBJ1-4; TRBD1 aligns across 8 bases. With 0 bases clipped from V and 5 bases from J, the junction kept 0 bases outside the gene matches. This CDR3 has 14 amino acids. Germline CDR1 and CDR2: SGHRS and YFSETQ. The CDR3 protein is CASSLGTGNEKLFF. The CDR3 DNA sequence: TGCGCCAGCAGCTTGGGGACAGGGAATGAAAAACTGTTTTTT.

This chain links TRBV10-3 with TRBJ2-7; tentatively, D is TRBD1 (6 bases). Germline values: CDR1 ENHRY, CDR2 SYGVKD. V dropped 4 bases and J dropped 0 bases, with 10 bases sitting between them. The CDR3 loop spans 14 amino acids. Here the CDR3 reads CAISGDISSYEQYF. CDR3 coding DNA: TGTGCCATCAGTGGGGACATTAGCTCCTACGAGCAGTACTTC.